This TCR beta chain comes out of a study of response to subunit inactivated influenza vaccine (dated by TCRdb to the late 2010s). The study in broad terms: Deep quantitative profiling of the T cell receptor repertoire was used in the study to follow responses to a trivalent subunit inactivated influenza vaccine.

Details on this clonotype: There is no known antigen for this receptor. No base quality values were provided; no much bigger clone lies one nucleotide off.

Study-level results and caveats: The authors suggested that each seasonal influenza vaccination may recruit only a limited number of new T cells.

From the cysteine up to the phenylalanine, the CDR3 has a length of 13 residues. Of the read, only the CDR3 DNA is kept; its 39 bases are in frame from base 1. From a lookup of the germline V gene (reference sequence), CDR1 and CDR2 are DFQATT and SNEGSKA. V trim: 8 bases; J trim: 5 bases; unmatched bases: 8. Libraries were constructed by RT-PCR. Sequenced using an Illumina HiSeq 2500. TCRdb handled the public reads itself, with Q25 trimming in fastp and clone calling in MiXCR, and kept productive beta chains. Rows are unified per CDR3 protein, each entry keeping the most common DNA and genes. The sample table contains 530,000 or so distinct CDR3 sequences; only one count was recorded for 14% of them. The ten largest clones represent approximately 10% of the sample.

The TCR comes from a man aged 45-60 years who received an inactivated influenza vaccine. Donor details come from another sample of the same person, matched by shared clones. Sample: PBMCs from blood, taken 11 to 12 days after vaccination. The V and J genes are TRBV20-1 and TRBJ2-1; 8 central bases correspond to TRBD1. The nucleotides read TGCAGTTCCGGACAGGGAGGCGACAATGAGCAGTTCTTC. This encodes CSSGQGGDNEQFF.